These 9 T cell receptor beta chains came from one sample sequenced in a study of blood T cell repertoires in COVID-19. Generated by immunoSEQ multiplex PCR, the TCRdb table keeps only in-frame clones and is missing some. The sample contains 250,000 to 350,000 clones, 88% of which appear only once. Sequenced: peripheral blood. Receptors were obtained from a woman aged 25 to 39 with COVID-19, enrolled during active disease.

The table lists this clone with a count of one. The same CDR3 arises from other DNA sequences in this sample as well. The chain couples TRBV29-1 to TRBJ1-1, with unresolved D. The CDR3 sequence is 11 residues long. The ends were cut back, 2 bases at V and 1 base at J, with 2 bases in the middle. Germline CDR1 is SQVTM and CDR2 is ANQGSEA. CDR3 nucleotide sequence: TGCAGCGTTGAACGGAACACTGAAGCTTTCTTT. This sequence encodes CSVERNTEAFF.

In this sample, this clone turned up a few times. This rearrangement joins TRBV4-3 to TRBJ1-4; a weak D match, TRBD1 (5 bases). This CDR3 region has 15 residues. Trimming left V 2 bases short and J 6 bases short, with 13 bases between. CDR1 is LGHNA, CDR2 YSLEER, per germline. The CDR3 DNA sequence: TGCGCCAGCAGCCAAAACTCTCCCAGGGATGAAAAACTGTTTTTT. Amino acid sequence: CASSQNSPRDEKLFF.

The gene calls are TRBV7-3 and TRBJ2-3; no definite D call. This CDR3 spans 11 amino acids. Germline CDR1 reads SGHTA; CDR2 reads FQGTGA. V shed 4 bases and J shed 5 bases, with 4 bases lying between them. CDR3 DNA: TGTGCCAGCAGCTCGTTAGATACGCAGTATTTT. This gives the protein CASSSLDTQYF.

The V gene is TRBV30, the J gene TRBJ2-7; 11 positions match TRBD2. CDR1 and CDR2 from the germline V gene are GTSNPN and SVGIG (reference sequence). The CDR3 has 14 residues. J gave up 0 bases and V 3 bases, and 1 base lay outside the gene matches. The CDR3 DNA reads TGTGCCTGGAGAGGGACTAGCGGCTCCTACGAGCAGTACTTC. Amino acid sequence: CAWRGTSGSYEQYF. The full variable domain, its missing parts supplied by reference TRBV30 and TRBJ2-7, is SQTIHQWPATLVQPVGSPLSLECTVEGTSNPNLYWYRQAAGRGLQLLFYSVGIGQISSEVPQNLSASRPQDRQFILSSKKLLLSDSGFYLCAWRGTSGSYEQYFGPGTRLTVT.

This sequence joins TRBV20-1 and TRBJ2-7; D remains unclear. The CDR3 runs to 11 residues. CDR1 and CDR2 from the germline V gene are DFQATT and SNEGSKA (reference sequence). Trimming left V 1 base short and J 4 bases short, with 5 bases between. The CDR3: CSARARYEQYF. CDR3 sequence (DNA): TGCAGTGCTAGAGCTAGGTACGAGCAGTACTTC.

As DNA, the CDR3 is TGTGCCATCAGGGATACGACAGAACAAGAGACCCAGTACTTC. Protein: CAIRDTTEQETQYF. The chain recombines TRBV10-3 with TRBJ2-5; D is perhaps TRBD1 (5 bases). This CDR3 contains 14 residues. Trimming pared 6 bases from V and 2 bases from J, leaving 13 bases between. Germline lookup yields CDR1 ENHRY and CDR2 SYGVKD.

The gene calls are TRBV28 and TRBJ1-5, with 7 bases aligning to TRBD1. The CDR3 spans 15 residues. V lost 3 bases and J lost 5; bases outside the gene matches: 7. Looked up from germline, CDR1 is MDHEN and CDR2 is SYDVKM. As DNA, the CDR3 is TGTGCCAGCAGTTTGGGTGACAGGGTGTATCAGCCCCAGCATTTT. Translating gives CASSLGDRVYQPQHF.

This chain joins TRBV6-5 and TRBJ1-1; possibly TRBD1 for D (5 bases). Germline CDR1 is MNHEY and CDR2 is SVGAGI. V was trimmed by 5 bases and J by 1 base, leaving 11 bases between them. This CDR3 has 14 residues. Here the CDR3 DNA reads TGTGCCAGCAGTACACAGGCCACGAACACTGAAGCTTTCTTT. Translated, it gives CASSTQATNTEAFF.

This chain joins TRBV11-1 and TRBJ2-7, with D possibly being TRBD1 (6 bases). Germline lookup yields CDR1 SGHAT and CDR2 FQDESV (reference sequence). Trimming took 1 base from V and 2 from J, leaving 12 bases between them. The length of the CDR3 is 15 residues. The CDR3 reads CASSLVAGAAYEQYF. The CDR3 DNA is TGTGCCAGCAGCTTAGTCGCAGGGGCAGCCTACGAGCAGTACTTC.